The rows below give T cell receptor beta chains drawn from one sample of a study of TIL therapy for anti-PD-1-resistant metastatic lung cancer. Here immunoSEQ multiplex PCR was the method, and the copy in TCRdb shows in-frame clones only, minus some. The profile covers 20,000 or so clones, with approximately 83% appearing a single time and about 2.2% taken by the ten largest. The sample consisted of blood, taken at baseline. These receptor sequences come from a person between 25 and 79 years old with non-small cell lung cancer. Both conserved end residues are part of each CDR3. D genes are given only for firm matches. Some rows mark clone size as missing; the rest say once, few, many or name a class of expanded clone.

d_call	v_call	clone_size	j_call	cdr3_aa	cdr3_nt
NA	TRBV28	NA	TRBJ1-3	CASSLARGNTIYF	TGTGCCAGCAGTTTAGCCAGGGGAAACACCATATATTTT
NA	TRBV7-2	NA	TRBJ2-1	CASSHTIDNEQFF	TGTGCCAGCAGCCACACAATCGACAATGAGCAGTTCTTC
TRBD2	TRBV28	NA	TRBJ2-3	CASSSSGGARDTQYF	TGTGCCAGCAGCTCAAGCGGGGGGGCCAGAGATACGCAGTATTTT
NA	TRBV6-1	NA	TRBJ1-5	CASSTGLSQPQHF	TGTGCCAGCAGTACAGGGCTAAGTCAGCCCCAGCATTTT
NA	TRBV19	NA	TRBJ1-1	CASRVYGSSMNTEAFF	TGTGCCAGTAGAGTCTACGGCAGTTCTATGAACACTGAAGCTTTCTTT
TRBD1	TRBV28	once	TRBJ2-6	CASSSPGGLSGANVLTF	TGTGCCAGCAGTTCCCCAGGGGGTCTCTCTGGGGCCAACGTCCTGACTTTC
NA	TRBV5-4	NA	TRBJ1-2	CASSPRDGLYGYTF	TGTGCCAGCAGCCCCCGGGACGGCCTCTATGGCTACACCTTC
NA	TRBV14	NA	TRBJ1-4	CASSQGVGEKLFF	TGTGCCAGCAGCCAAGGAGTTGGGGAAAAACTGTTTTTT
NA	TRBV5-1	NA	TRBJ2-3	CASVLLAGSTDTQYF	TGCGCCAGCGTCCTTCTCGCGGGGTCCACAGATACGCAGTATTTT
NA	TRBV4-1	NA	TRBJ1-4	CASSQVNEKLFF	TGCGCCAGCAGCCAAGTAAATGAAAAACTGTTTTTT
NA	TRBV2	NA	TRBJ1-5	CASRGTGGSNQPQHF	TGTGCCAGCAGGGGGACGGGAGGAAGCAATCAGCCCCAGCATTTT
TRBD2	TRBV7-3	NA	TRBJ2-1	CASSSAGGPYNEQFF	TGTGCCAGCAGCTCAGCGGGGGGACCCTACAATGAGCAGTTCTTC
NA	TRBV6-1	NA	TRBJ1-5	CASSEELGGFQPQHF	TGTGCCAGCAGTGAAGAATTGGGGGGGTTTCAGCCCCAGCATTTT
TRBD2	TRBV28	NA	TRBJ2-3	CASSGSGVGTDTQYF	TGTGCCAGCAGTGGTAGCGGGGTTGGGACAGATACGCAGTATTTT
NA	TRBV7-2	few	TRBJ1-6	CASSPGPEGSPLHF	TGTGCCAGCAGCCCGGGCCCCGAAGGTTCACCCCTCCACTTT
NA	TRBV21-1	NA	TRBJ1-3	CASSTARTGSSGNTIYF	TGTGCCAGCAGCACCGCCCGAACAGGGAGCTCTGGAAACACCATATATTTT
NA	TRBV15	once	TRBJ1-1	CATSRAGEAAFF	TGTGCCACCAGCAGAGCGGGGGAGGCAGCTTTCTTT
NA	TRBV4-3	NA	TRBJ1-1	CASSQEKGAEAFF	TGCGCCAGCAGCCAAGAGAAGGGCGCTGAAGCTTTCTTT
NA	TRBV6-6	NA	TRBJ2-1	CASSSGFEQFF	TGTGCCAGCAGTTCGGGATTTGAGCAGTTCTTC
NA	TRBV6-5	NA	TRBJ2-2	CASSYSRGTGELFF	TGTGCCAGCAGTTACTCAAGGGGCACCGGGGAGCTGTTTTTT
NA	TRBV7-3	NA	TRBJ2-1	CASSLKRRTNEQFF	TGTGCCAGCAGCTTAAAGAGACGTACCAATGAGCAGTTCTTC
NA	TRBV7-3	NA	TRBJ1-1	CASSLRVGNTEAFF	TGTGCCAGCAGCTTAAGGGTGGGGAACACTGAAGCTTTCTTT
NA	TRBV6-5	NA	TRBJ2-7	CASSLRGTNEQYF	TGTGCCAGCAGTTTAAGAGGGACCAACGAGCAGTACTTC
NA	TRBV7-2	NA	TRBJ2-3	CASSLIWSRTDTQYF	TGTGCCAGCAGCTTAATTTGGTCTCGCACAGATACGCAGTATTTT
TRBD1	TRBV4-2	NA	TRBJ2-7	CASSRGTGGIEQYF	TGTGCCAGCAGCCGGGGGACAGGGGGCATCGAGCAGTACTTC
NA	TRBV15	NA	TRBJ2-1	CATSLRTDYNEQFF	TGTGCCACCAGCCTACGGACGGATTACAATGAGCAGTTCTTC
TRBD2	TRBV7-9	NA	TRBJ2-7	CASTPGSSGSYEQYF	TGTGCCAGCACCCCCGGAAGTAGCGGGAGTTACGAGCAGTACTTC
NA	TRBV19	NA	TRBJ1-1	CASSIGGQRAEAFF	TGTGCCAGTAGTATAGGAGGGCAGAGGGCTGAAGCTTTCTTT
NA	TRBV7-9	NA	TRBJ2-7	CASSLGTGWYEQYF	TGTGCCAGCAGCTTAGGTACGGGATGGTACGAGCAGTACTTC
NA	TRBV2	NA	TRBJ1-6	CASSDPAGTYNSPLHF	TGTGCCAGCAGTGACCCTGCGGGGACCTATAATTCACCCCTCCACTTT
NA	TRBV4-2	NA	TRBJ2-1	CASSPRASIQSSYNEQFF	TGTGCCAGCAGCCCGAGGGCTTCTATTCAGAGCTCCTACAATGAGCAGTTCTTC
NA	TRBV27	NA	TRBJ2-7	CASSLGVGYEQYF	TGTGCCAGCAGTTTAGGGGTAGGCTACGAGCAGTACTTC
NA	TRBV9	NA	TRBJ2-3	CASSPGSPSTQYF	TGTGCCAGCAGCCCGGGGTCTCCGAGTACGCAGTATTTT
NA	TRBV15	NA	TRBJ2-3	CATSRQRGARTDTQYF	TGTGCCACCAGCAGGCAGAGAGGGGCCCGCACAGATACGCAGTATTTT
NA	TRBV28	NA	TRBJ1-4	CASSPPQGMGKLFF	TGTGCCAGCAGCCCTCCACAGGGAATGGGGAAACTGTTTTTT
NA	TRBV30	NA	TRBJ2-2	CARNRGPTGELFF	TGTGCCCGTAATCGGGGACCCACCGGGGAGCTGTTTTTT
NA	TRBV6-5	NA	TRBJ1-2	CASSYSPNYGYTF	TGTGCCAGCAGTTACAGTCCTAACTATGGCTACACCTTC
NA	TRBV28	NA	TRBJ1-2	CASSYSGIGYTF	TGTGCCAGCAGTTACTCGGGTATTGGCTACACCTTC
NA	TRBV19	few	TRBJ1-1	CASSNDGKNEAFF	TGTGCCAGTAGCAATGACGGAAAAAATGAAGCTTTCTTT
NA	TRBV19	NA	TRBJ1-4	CASSIDHLDLYSTNEKLFF	TGTGCCAGTAGTATAGATCATCTGGACCTCTACTCAACTAATGAAAAACTGTTTTTT
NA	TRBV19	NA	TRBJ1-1	CASSIAAGGPTEAFF	TGTGCCAGTAGTATAGCCGCCGGGGGCCCCACTGAAGCTTTCTTT
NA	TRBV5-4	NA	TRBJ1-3	CASSLKGGNTIYF	TGTGCCAGCAGCTTGAAAGGAGGAAACACCATATATTTT
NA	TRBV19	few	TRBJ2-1	CASSIRPNLGNEQFF	TGTGCCAGTAGTATACGACCCAATCTGGGGAATGAGCAGTTCTTC
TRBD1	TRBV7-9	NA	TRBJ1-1	CASSLGAQGTGGIAFF	TGTGCCAGCAGCTTAGGCGCACAGGGGACAGGAGGGATAGCTTTCTTT
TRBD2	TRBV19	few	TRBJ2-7	CASSISPLANTYEQYF	TGTGCCAGTAGTATCTCCCCACTAGCGAACACCTACGAGCAGTACTTC
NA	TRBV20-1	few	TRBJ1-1	CSVTTYTEAFF	TGCAGTGTGACAACCTACACTGAAGCTTTCTTT
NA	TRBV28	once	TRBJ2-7	CASSLLRSRGSEQYF	TGTGCCAGCAGTTTACTTCGCTCCCGGGGCTCCGAGCAGTACTTC
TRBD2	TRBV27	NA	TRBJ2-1	CASRGSGRESYNEQFF	TGTGCCAGCAGAGGTAGCGGGAGGGAATCCTACAATGAGCAGTTCTTC
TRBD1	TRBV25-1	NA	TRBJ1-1	CASKWGGTGVNTEAFF	TGTGCCAGCAAATGGGGCGGGACAGGGGTGAACACTGAAGCTTTCTTT
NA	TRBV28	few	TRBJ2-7	CASSLMVGGTAGYEQYF	TGTGCCAGCAGTTTAATGGTAGGCGGGACGGCAGGCTACGAGCAGTACTTC
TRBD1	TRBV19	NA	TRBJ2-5	CASRGLEQETQYF	TGTGCCAGCAGGGGGCTTGAACAAGAGACCCAGTACTTC
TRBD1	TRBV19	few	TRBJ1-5	CASSLPRQGLNQPQHF	TGTGCCAGTAGTCTCCCCCGACAGGGACTCAATCAGCCCCAGCATTTT
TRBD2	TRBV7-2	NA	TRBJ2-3	CASKQQRGYTDTQYF	TGTGCCAGCAAGCAGCAGCGGGGTTACACAGATACGCAGTATTTT
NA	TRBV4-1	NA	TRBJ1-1	CASTFITGSPEAFF	TGCGCCAGCACCTTCATTACAGGATCCCCTGAAGCTTTCTTT
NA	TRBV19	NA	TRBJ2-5	CASSMGRSWPGARGAQYF	TGTGCCAGTAGTATGGGTAGATCGTGGCCAGGGGCGCGTGGGGCCCAGTACTTC
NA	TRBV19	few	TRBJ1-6	CASRDIGRNSPLHF	TGTGCCAGTAGAGACATTGGGCGGAATTCACCCCTCCACTTT
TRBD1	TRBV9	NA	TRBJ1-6	CASSPRTGYNSPLHF	TGTGCCAGCAGCCCGCGGACAGGATATAATTCACCCCTCCACTTT
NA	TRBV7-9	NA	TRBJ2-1	CASSLEREQFF	TGTGCCAGCAGCTTAGAGAGAGAGCAGTTCTTC
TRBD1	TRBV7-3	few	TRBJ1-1	CASSSTGATEAFF	TGTGCCAGCAGCTCCACAGGGGCCACTGAAGCTTTCTTT
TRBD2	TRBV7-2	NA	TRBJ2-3	CASSNERDPSTDTQYF	TGTGCCAGCAGCAACGAGCGGGACCCAAGCACAGATACGCAGTATTTT